The source of this T cell receptor (beta chain) is a study of OX40 agonist ivuxolimab in advanced cancers. CDR3 size: 15 residues. The V and J ends lost 3 bases and 6 bases, in that order; junction bases with no gene match: 8. The germline V gene has CDR1 SGHAT and CDR2 FQNNGV. The protocol was immunoSEQ multiplex PCR, while the TCRdb copy is restricted to in-frame clones and leaves out a portion. The data contain about 46,000 clones, over 75% of them singletons. The receptor was derived from an adult with an advanced solid tumor such as melanoma, head and neck, liver or kidney cancer. This sample comprised CD4+ or CD8+ T cells sorted from blood, obtained in a trial of the OX40 agonist ivuxolimab. The V gene is TRBV11-2, the J gene TRBJ2-7; 10 nucleotides match TRBD2. CDR3 in amino acids: CASSFGTSGAPEQYF. DNA of the CDR3: TGTGCCAGCAGCTTCGGCACTAGCGGGGCCCCCGAGCAGTACTTC. Supplemented by reference TRBV11-2 and TRBJ2-7, the full variable domain reads EAGVAQSPRYKIIEKRQSVAFWCNPISGHATLYWYQQILGQGPKLLIQFQNNGVVDDSQLPKDRFSAERLKGVDSTLKIQPAKLEDSAVYLCASSFGTSGAPEQYFGPGTRLTVT.